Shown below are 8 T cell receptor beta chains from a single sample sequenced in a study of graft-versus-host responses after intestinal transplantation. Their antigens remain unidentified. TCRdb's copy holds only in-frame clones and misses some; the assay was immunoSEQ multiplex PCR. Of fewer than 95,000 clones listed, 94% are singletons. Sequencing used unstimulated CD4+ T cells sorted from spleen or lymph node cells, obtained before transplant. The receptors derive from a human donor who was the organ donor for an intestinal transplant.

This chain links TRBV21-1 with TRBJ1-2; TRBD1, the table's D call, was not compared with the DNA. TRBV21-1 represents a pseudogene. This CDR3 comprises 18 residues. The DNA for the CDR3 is TGTGCCAGCGGCAGAAAGTATAAAGGACAGGGGAAGTACTATGGCTACACCTTC. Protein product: CASGRKYKGQGKYYGYTF.

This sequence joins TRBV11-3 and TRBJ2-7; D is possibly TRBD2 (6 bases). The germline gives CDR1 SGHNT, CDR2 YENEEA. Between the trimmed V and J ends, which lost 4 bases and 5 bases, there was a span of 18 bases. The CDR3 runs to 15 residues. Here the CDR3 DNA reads TGTGCCAGCAGCTCGGGACTTCCGGGATTGAACGAGCAGTACTTC. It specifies CASSSGLPGLNEQYF. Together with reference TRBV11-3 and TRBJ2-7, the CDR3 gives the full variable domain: EAGVVQSPRYKIIEKKQPVAFWCNPISGHNTLYWYLQNLGQGPELLIRYENEEAVDDSQLPKDRFSAERLKGVDSTLKIQPAELGDSAVYLCASSSGLPGLNEQYFGPGTRLTVT.

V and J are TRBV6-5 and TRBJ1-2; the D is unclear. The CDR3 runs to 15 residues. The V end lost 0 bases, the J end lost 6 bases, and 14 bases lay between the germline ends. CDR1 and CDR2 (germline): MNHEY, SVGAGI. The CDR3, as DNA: TGTGCCAGCAGTTACTCGATATGGGTGCAGGATGGCTACACCTTC. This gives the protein CASSYSIWVQDGYTF.

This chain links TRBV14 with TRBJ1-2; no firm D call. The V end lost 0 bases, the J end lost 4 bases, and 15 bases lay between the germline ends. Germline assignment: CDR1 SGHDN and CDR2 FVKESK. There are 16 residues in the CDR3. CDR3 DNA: TGTGCCAGCAGCCAAGATGGGCAGACGAGCGCCTATGGCTACACCTTC. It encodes CASSQDGQTSAYGYTF. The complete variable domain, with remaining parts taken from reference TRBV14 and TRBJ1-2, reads EAGVTQFPSHSVIEKGQTVTLRCDPISGHDNLYWYRRVMGKEIKFLLHFVKESKQDESGMPNNRFLAERTGGTYSTLKVQPAELEDSGVYFCASSQDGQTSAYGYTFGSGTRLTVV.

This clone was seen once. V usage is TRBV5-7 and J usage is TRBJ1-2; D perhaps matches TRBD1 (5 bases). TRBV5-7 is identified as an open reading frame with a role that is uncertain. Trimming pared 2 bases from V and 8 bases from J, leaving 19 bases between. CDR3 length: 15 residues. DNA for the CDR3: TGTGCCAGCAGCTTTGGATGGCAGGGTTCGGTAGGCTACACCTTC. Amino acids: CASSFGWQGSVGYTF.

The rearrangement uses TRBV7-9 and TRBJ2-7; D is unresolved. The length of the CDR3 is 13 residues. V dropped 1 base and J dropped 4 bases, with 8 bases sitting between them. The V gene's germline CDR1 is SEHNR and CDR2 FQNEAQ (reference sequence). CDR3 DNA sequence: TGTGCCAGCAGCTTAGACTTGTATTACGAGCAGTACTTC. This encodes CASSLDLYYEQYF.

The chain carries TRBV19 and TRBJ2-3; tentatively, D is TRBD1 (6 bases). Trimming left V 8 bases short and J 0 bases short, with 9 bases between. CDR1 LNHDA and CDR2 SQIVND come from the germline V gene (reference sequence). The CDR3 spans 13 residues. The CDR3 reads CASGGQSTDTQYF. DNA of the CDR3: TGTGCCAGTGGTGGACAGAGCACAGATACGCAGTATTTT.

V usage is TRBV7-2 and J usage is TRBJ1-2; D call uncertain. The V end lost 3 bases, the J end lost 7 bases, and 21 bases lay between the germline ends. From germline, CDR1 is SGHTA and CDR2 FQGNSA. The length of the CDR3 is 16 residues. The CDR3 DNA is TGTGCCAGCAGCTTCTATATGATCATAGGGAATGGTGGCTACACCTTC. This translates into CASSFYMIIGNGGYTF.